This entry features one T cell receptor (beta chain) sequence. This record belongs to a study of blood T cell repertoires in COVID-19. Study-wide context: The United States, Italy and Spain were the sources of the acute and convalescent COVID-19 samples. T cells, B-cell-depleted T cells, or PBMCs supplied cDNA or gDNA.

V lost 0 bases, J lost 8 bases, and 13 bases lay in between. The V gene's germline CDR1 is MNHEY and CDR2 SVGEGT. This CDR3 has 14 residues. Assay: immunoSEQ multiplex PCR; the TCRdb copy retains only in-frame clones and omits some. The sample has 200,000 to 250,000 clones, around nine tenths seen once. The sequence came from a woman aged 40-49 years with acute or convalescent COVID-19. The chain is built from TRBV6-2 or TRBV6-3 and TRBJ1-1; tentatively, D is TRBD1 (5 bases). Sequencing was done on a sample of peripheral blood. CDR3 region: CASSYSIGGLEAFF. DNA of the CDR3: TGTGCCAGCAGTTACTCGATCGGGGGGTTGGAAGCTTTCTTT.